The 14 T cell receptor beta chains presented below share a single source sample, sequenced in a study of blood T cell repertoires in COVID-19. Assay: immunoSEQ multiplex PCR; the TCRdb copy retains only in-frame clones and omits some. The sample lists some 270,000 clones, roughly 84% occurring once. The specimen was peripheral blood. All receptors come from a woman between 40 and 50 years old who had recovered from COVID-19.

This chain links TRBV2 with TRBJ2-7, with a tentative D call TRBD1 (6 bases). Trimming took 4 bases from V and 3 from J, leaving 7 bases between them. CDR3 length equals 12 residues. CDR1 and CDR2 from the germline V gene are SNHLY and FYNNEI. The CDR3 protein is CASSGDNYEQYF. Written as DNA, the CDR3 is TGTGCCAGCAGTGGGGACAACTACGAGCAGTACTTC.

This clone was seen a few times. The gene calls are TRBV5-8 and TRBJ1-6; D call uncertain. The ends were cut back, 2 bases at V and 7 bases at J, with 7 bases in the middle. The CDR3 length is 13 residues. In germline, CDR1 is SGHTS, CDR2 YDEGEE. The CDR3 loop is CASSFQANSPLHF. In nucleotides, the CDR3 is TGTGCCAGCAGCTTCCAGGCGAATTCACCCCTCCACTTT.

This chain joins TRBV13 and TRBJ2-1, with 9 bases fitting TRBD2. The V segment lost 5 bases and the J segment 10 bases; nucleotides outside the gene matches: 3. The CDR3 loop spans 12 amino acids. Germline V gene data show CDR1 as PRHDT and CDR2 as FYEKMQ (reference sequence). In nucleotides, the CDR3 is TGTGCCAGCAGCAAAAGCGGGGGGGAGCAGTTCTTC. Amino acid sequence: CASSKSGGEQFF.

The chain carries TRBV28 and TRBJ1-5; D perhaps matches TRBD1 (5 bases). From germline, CDR1 is MDHEN and CDR2 SYDVKM. The V end was cut by 11 bases, the J end by 3 bases, with 17 bases between. The CDR3 totals 14 residues. CDR3 nucleotide sequence: TGTGCCTGTAGGAGACACAGGTCCAATCAGCCCCAGCATTTT. Its protein product is CACRRHRSNQPQHF.

The CDR3 DNA sequence: TGTGCCAGCAGTTTATCGGGGACAGGGTACAATGAGCAGTTCTTC. This sequence encodes CASSLSGTGYNEQFF. The J gene is TRBJ2-1, the V gene TRBV27; TRBD1 aligns across 9 bases. The CDR3 sequence is 15 residues long. V was clipped by 0 bases and J by 4 bases; unmatched bases: 1. CDR1 MNHEY and CDR2 SMNVEV come from the germline V gene (reference sequence).

The V and J genes are TRBV19 and TRBJ2-7, with TRBD1 matching over 9 bases. CDR1 and CDR2 (germline): LNHDA, SQIVND (reference sequence). This CDR3 contains 12 residues. The J segment lost 8 bases and the V segment lost 8 bases, leaving 7 bases of the junction unmatched. The CDR3 sequence: CASGGQGYQQYF. The CDR3 nucleotides are TGTGCCAGTGGGGGACAGGGTTACCAGCAGTACTTC.

The V call is TRBV10-3, the J call TRBJ2-2; 9 nucleotides align to TRBD1. Trimming cost V 6 bases and J 3 bases; bases outside gene matches: 2. CDR1 and CDR2 from the germline V gene are ENHRY and SYGVKD. This CDR3 has 14 residues. This CDR3 reads CAIRRTGDTGELFF. In DNA, the CDR3 is TGTGCCATCAGGAGGACAGGGGACACCGGGGAGCTGTTTTTT.

This sequence joins TRBV7-9 and TRBJ2-7, with TRBD1 matching over 7 bases. From germline, CDR1 is SEHNR and CDR2 FQNEAQ (reference sequence). The CDR3 spans 15 residues. V shed 2 bases, J shed 4 bases, and the junction held 8 bases outside the gene matches. The CDR3 region is CASSLFRDRGYEQYF. The CDR3 DNA reads as TGTGCCAGCAGCTTATTTCGGGACAGAGGGTACGAGCAGTACTTC.

The chain recombines TRBV5-1 with TRBJ2-3; TRBD2 agrees at 8 bases. CDR1 and CDR2 from the germline V gene are SGHRS and YFSETQ. The length of the CDR3 is 14 residues. V shed 6 bases and J 2 bases; nucleotides not matched to a gene: 5. The CDR3 DNA reads as TGCGCCAGCACCCGGGGGGGTTCCACAGATACGCAGTATTTT. Its protein product is CASTRGGSTDTQYF.

This clone occurred once. V is TRBV12-3 or TRBV12-4 and J is TRBJ1-1, with D perhaps matching TRBD1 (5 bases). The CDR3 runs to 13 residues. The germline V and J ends were trimmed by 6 bases and 1 base, with 9 bases remaining between them. The CDR3, as DNA: TGTGCCAGCAGCCCTACAGGGAACACTGAAGCTTTCTTT. Amino acids: CASSPTGNTEAFF.

The chain has TRBV5-1 and TRBJ2-5; TRBD1 is a possible D gene (5 bases). The CDR3 has 13 residues. Germline lookup yields CDR1 SGHRS and CDR2 YFSETQ. V was trimmed by 5 bases and J by 2 bases, leaving 10 bases between them. The CDR3 region is CASRNQGQETQYF. CDR3 DNA: TGCGCCAGCAGGAATCAGGGACAAGAGACCCAGTACTTC.

This chain uses TRBV2 with TRBJ2-3, with TRBD1 as a possible D gene (5 bases). The CDR3 sequence is 15 residues long. Trimming removed 6 bases from V and 0 bases from J, with 13 bases in between. CDR1 is SNHLY and CDR2 is FYNNEI in the germline V gene. CDR3 protein: CASRGGRASTDTQYF. CDR3 in DNA: TGTGCCAGCAGGGGCGGCAGGGCTAGCACAGATACGCAGTATTTT.

This sequence joins TRBV6-5 and TRBJ1-2; D perhaps matches TRBD1 (5 bases). Germline V gives CDR1 MNHEY, CDR2 SVGAGI. This CDR3 spans 14 amino acids. The V and J ends lost 5 bases and 4 bases respectively, with 14 bases between them. The CDR3 bases are TGTGCCAGCAGTCCCAGGGTCGAAGGCTATGGCTACACCTTC. This sequence encodes CASSPRVEGYGYTF.

The chain carries TRBV27 and TRBJ1-1; tentative D call: TRBD1 (5 bases). CDR3 length: 14 residues. From germline, CDR1 is MNHEY and CDR2 SMNVEV (reference sequence). V was trimmed by 3 bases and J by 0 bases, leaving 8 bases between them. CDR3 protein: CASSFDRLNTEAFF. The CDR3 DNA reads TGTGCCAGCAGTTTCGACAGATTGAACACTGAAGCTTTCTTT.